The next 18 T cell receptor beta chains were all read from a single sample in a study of T-cell reconstitution after alpha-beta-depleted transplantation in children (dated by TCRdb to the mid-2010s). Library preparation was by PCR. For sequencing, an Illumina HiSeq 2500 was employed. TCR library preparation used molecular barcoding, with unique molecular identifiers applied to normalize quantification of the TCRbeta repertoire. TCRdb passed the public sequencing reads through fastp at Q25 and MiXCR, retaining productive beta sequences. Here each entry gathers all rows of one CDR3 protein and keeps the most common genes and DNA. The sample table shows 200,000 to 250,000 distinct CDR3 sequences, and approximately 10% are seen once. 28% of the sample is held by the ten biggest clonotypes. Reading the label with the study, this specimen's treatment or condition is: allogeneic hematopoietic cell transplantation with graft depleted of TCRalphabeta T cells and CD19 B cells.

The specimen comprised PBMCs, sampled before TCRalphabeta/CD19-depleted stem cell transplant. The receptors stem from a child under two years old with acute myeloid leukemia, due to receive a stem cell transplant.

With regard to this clonotype: Possible read error: a much larger clone is one base away. The chain has TRBV20-1 and TRBJ1-2, with D tentatively TRBD1 (6 bases). The CDR3 length is 13 residues. Germline CDR1 DFQATT, CDR2 SNEGSKA (reference sequence). The CDR3, as DNA: TGCAGTGCTACCAACAGGGTTGGGTATGGCTACCCCTTC. It specifies CSATNRVGYGYPF.

About this clonotype: A clone one base away is much larger, so this may be a read error. The rearrangement links TRBV19 to TRBJ2-7; D is unresolved. Germline lookup yields CDR1 LNHDA and CDR2 SQIVND (reference sequence). This CDR3 has 15 amino acids. DNA for the CDR3: TGTGCCGGTAGTATGCTTGGCGGCGGACCCTACGAGCAGTACTTC. It is translated as CAGSMLGGGPYEQYF.

This clonotype has a count of ten or more. The chain couples TRBV4-2 to TRBJ2-5; no clear D. CDR1 is LGHNA and CDR2 is YNFKEQ in the germline V gene. The CDR3 covers 14 residues. With 1 base removed from V and 0 bases from J, the gap between germline ends came to 6 bases. This chain's CDR3 is CASSQGPDQETQYF. CDR3 coding DNA: TGTGCCAGCAGCCAAGGGCCCGACCAAGAGACCCAGTACTTC.

This clonotype showed up many times. The J gene is TRBJ2-3, the V gene TRBV5-1; D ambiguous. Trimming cost V 4 bases and J 3 bases, with 12 bases left between them. Germline V gene lookup returns CDR1 SGHRS and CDR2 YFSETQ. The CDR3 extends over 14 amino acids. The chain's CDR3 is CASSQDGFTDTQYF. The DNA of the CDR3 is TGCGCCAGCAGCCAGGATGGGTTTACAGATACGCAGTATTTT.

This clonotype was seen many times. This chain joins TRBV4-1 and TRBJ1-5; D is uncertain. This CDR3 has 14 residues. Trimming removed 3 bases from V and 7 bases from J, with 13 bases in between. Looked up from germline, CDR1 is MGHRA and CDR2 is YSYEKL. The CDR3 bases are TGCGCCAGCAGCCATACTCCTGGGATGCAGCCCCAGCATTTT. It encodes CASSHTPGMQPQHF.

This clonotype was observed many times. The CDR3 region is CSASPGTSGRAPHEQYF. In DNA, the CDR3 is TGCAGTGCTAGCCCCGGGACTAGCGGGAGGGCCCCGCACGAGCAGTACTTC. The chain employs TRBV20-1 and TRBJ2-7, with 16 bases identical to TRBD2. Germline V gives CDR1 DFQATT, CDR2 SNEGSKA (reference sequence). The CDR3 is 17 residues long. With V trimmed by 3 bases and J by 5 bases, 10 bases remained unmatched.

The sample holds many counts of this clonotype. The chain joins TRBV12-3 or TRBV12-4 to TRBJ1-1, with a possible D match to TRBD1 (6 bases). Trimming took off 4 bases at V and 1 base at J, with 10 bases between the two ends. This CDR3 contains 14 residues. Here the CDR3 DNA reads TGTGCCAGCAGTTGGACAGACCCGAACACTGAAGCTTTCTTT. Residues: CASSWTDPNTEAFF.

The V call is TRBV3-1, the J call TRBJ1-1; D call uncertain. Germline CDR1 LGHDT, CDR2 YNNKEL (reference sequence). With 8 bases removed from V and 2 bases from J, the gap between germline ends came to 18 bases. This CDR3 contains 15 residues. The DNA for the CDR3 is TGTGCCAGCTGCCCCCTCTCGGGCCTCAACACTGAAGCTTTCTTT. It specifies CASCPLSGLNTEAFF.

In its sample, this clonotype was seen many times. V usage is TRBV20-1 and J usage is TRBJ1-6, with TRBD1 identical over 9 bases. This CDR3 spans 15 amino acids. Germline-derived CDR1 and CDR2 are DFQATT and SNEGSKA (reference sequence). Losses at the gene ends were 0 bases for V and 7 bases for J; bases not matched to a gene: 4. The CDR3 coding sequence is TGCAGTGCTAGAGATTTGGGACAGGGCAATTCACCCCTCCACTTT. Translation: CSARDLGQGNSPLHF.

This clonotype was seen only once. The rearrangement uses TRBV7-9 and TRBJ2-5, with 8 bases aligning to TRBD2. The ends lost 0 bases at V and 2 bases at J; junction bases unmatched: 5. Per the germline V gene, CDR1 is SEHNR and CDR2 is FQNEAQ (reference sequence). CDR3 length equals 16 residues. CDR3: CASSLARGAQQETQYF. Here the CDR3 DNA reads TGTGCCAGCAGCTTAGCGCGGGGGGCGCAGCAAGAGACCCAGTACTTC.

This clonotype has ten or more counts. The rearrangement uses TRBV7-2 and TRBJ1-1, with 8 nucleotides matching TRBD1. The J segment lost 0 bases and the V segment lost 4 bases, leaving 7 bases of the junction unmatched. Germline V lookup: CDR1 SGHTA, CDR2 FQGNSA. The CDR3 is 16 amino acids. The CDR3 region has the DNA TGTGCCAGCAGCTCGGACAGGGTGAGGATGAACACTGAAGCTTTCTTT. It yields the protein CASSSDRVRMNTEAFF.

In this sample, this clonotype turned up many times. The CDR3 region is CASSWRGDEQFF. CDR3 DNA: TGTGCCAGCAGCTGGAGGGGCGATGAGCAGTTCTTC. The chain uses TRBV12-3 or TRBV12-4 and TRBJ2-1; the D gene is possibly TRBD2 (6 bases). Trimming took 6 bases from V and 8 from J, leaving 11 bases between them. The CDR3 extends over 12 amino acids.

This clonotype was observed many times. The genes are TRBV20-1 and TRBJ2-3; D may correspond to TRBD1 or TRBD2 (6 bases each). This CDR3 contains 12 residues. V dropped 8 bases and J dropped 4 bases, with 13 bases sitting between them. Germline V lookup: CDR1 DFQATT, CDR2 SNEGSKA (reference sequence). CDR3 DNA sequence: TGCAGTTCGAGGGGGGCCGCAGATACGCAGTATTTT. Encoded protein: CSSRGAADTQYF.

This chain connects TRBV20-1 to TRBJ1-4, with D uncertain. CDR3 length equals 16 residues. Germline lookup yields CDR1 DFQATT and CDR2 SNEGSKA (reference sequence). V dropped 8 bases and J dropped 0 bases, with 19 bases sitting between them. The CDR3 here is CSTRPQLSATNEKLFF. The CDR3 DNA follows: TGCAGTACCCGCCCCCAGCTAAGCGCAACTAATGAAAAACTGTTTTTT.

The table lists this clonotype with many counts. The CDR3 coding sequence is TGTGCCAGCAGCTTAAATGCCTTGGACAGGGTTATCTATGGCTACACCTTC. It is translated as CASSLNALDRVIYGYTF. The chain links TRBV7-2 to TRBJ1-2, with 8 bases that match TRBD1. The CDR3 spans 17 residues. V shed 2 bases, J shed 4 bases, and the junction held 12 bases outside the gene matches. Germline lookup yields CDR1 SGHTA and CDR2 FQGNSA.

In its sample, this clonotype was seen many times. This sequence joins TRBV27 and TRBJ2-6; D gene unclear. Trimming removed 3 bases from V and 2 bases from J, with 14 bases in between. CDR1 and CDR2 (germline): MNHEY, SMNVEV (reference sequence). This CDR3 has 17 amino acids. The CDR3: CASSFLGRTPGANVLTF. CDR3 DNA sequence: TGTGCCAGCAGTTTTCTCGGCAGGACCCCTGGGGCCAACGTCCTGACTTTC.

The table lists this clonotype with many counts. The rearrangement links TRBV7-2 to TRBJ2-1, with a possible D match to TRBD2 (6 bases). V was pared by 11 bases and J by 2 bases, with 13 bases between. CDR1 and CDR2 (germline): SGHTA, FQGNSA. This CDR3 spans 13 amino acids. In DNA, the CDR3 is TGTGCCTCAGCCGGGGGAACCTACAATGAGCAGTTCTTC. As protein: CASAGGTYNEQFF.

This clonotype occurred many times. The genes are TRBV5-4 and TRBJ2-7, with 10 bases matching TRBD2. J was trimmed by 4 bases and V by 4 bases; bases with no gene match: 5. From germline, CDR1 is SGHNT and CDR2 YYREEE (reference sequence). The CDR3 is 14 amino acids. The CDR3 region has the DNA TGTGCCAGCAGCCCAGCGGGAGGGCCGTACGAGCAGTACTTC. This codes for CASSPAGGPYEQYF.